This paragraph covers one TCR beta chain sequence. Original processing notes: Nucleated cell number was recorded as an estimate derived from reference gene primer amplification. Here immunoSEQ multiplex PCR was the method, and the copy in TCRdb shows in-frame clones only, minus some. That table supplies the V and J calls and clone size; D and trimming were determined from the DNA. The sample includes 95,000 to 110,000 clones, more than 70% of them seen just once. This entry is derived from a study of blood T cell repertoires in COVID-19. On the study more broadly: There were acute and convalescent COVID-19 samples, and they came from the United States, Italy and Spain. PBMCs, B-cell-depleted T cells, or T cells provided the cDNA or gDNA that made up the material.

Looked up from germline, CDR1 is SGDLS and CDR2 is YYNGEE. CDR3 length: 14 amino acids. Between the trimmed V and J ends, which lost 0 bases and 1 base, there was a span of 6 bases. The rearrangement links TRBV9 to TRBJ2-3, with D unclear. The source material was peripheral blood. The sequence came from a woman of 80 years or more in a cohort sampled during active COVID-19. CDR3 amino acids: CASSVGPGTDTQYF. CDR3 bases: TGTGCCAGCAGCGTAGGGCCCGGCACAGATACGCAGTATTTT.